This is a list of T cell receptor beta chains from one sample in a study of shared clonotypes between healthy human individuals. Repertoires were generated with immunoSEQ multiplex PCR, while TCRdb's copy carries only in-frame clones and drops some. Of some 2.1 million clones listed, 90% to 95% are singletons. The sequencing input was naive CD4+ T cells sorted from blood. Every receptor here comes from a man between 18 and 35 years old in good health. CDR3s include the opening cysteine and the closing phenylalanine or tryptophan. A D gene is named only where the DNA matches it firmly. Clone size appears in some rows only: once, few, many, or a class for an expanded clone.

size,J,V,D,CDR3,DNA
.,TRBJ2-6,TRBV18,.,CASSASAGANVLTF,TGTGCCAGCTCAGCATCGGCTGGGGCCAACGTCCTGACTTTC
.,TRBJ2-3,TRBV5-1,.,CASRMTNPNPNPNPNPNRAQYF,TGCGCCAGCAGGATGACTAACCCTAACCCTAACCCTAACCCTAACCCTAACCGGGCGCAGTATTTT
once,TRBJ2-7,TRBV15,.,CATSSGGSAYEQYF,TGTGCCACCAGCAGCGGAGGGTCTGCCTACGAGCAGTACTTC
.,TRBJ1-4,TRBV6-6,.,CASSQQGFTNEKLFF,TGTGCCAGCAGTCAACAGGGCTTCACTAATGAAAAACTGTTTTTT
.,TRBJ2-4,TRBV6-5,.,CASSRGDKSKNIQYF,TGTGCCAGCAGCCGAGGGGACAAGTCTAAAAACATTCAGTACTTC
.,TRBJ2-5,TRBV10-1,.,CASSSNSDQETQYF,TGCGCCAGCAGTTCTAACAGCGATCAAGAGACCCAGTACTTC
.,TRBJ2-6,TRBV5-1,.,CASSLLVSPLSGANVLTF,TGCGCCAGCAGCTTGTTAGTATCCCCACTCTCTGGGGCCAACGTCCTGACTTTC
.,TRBJ2-7,TRBV5-1,.,CASSPIPDLPGEQYF,TGCGCCAGCAGCCCGATCCCGGACCTCCCGGGGGAGCAGTACTTC
.,TRBJ2-5,TRBV5-1,.,CASSPGSEGVTQYF,TGCGCCAGCAGCCCGGGCTCGGAGGGTGTGACCCAGTACTTC
.,TRBJ2-3,TRBV11-2,.,CASTRDSLSTDTQYF,TGTGCCAGCACAAGGGACTCCCTTAGCACAGATACGCAGTATTTT
.,TRBJ2-7,TRBV2,.,CASSARQGYHEQYF,TGTGCCAGCAGTGCCCGGCAGGGTTACCACGAGCAGTACTTC
.,TRBJ1-6,TRBV7-9,TRBD1,CASSATGGPSGSPLHF,TGTGCCAGCAGCGCCACAGGGGGCCCCTCCGGTTCACCCCTCCACTTT
.,TRBJ2-1,TRBV5-4,.,CASSLFSQSYNEQFF,TGTGCCAGCAGCTTGTTTTCCCAATCCTACAATGAGCAGTTCTTC
.,TRBJ1-6,TRBV6-5,.,CASSRGERGNSPLHF,TGTGCCAGCAGCAGGGGCGAAAGGGGAAATTCACCCCTCCACTTT
.,TRBJ2-3,TRBV19,.,CASSPRLETQYF,TGTGCCAGTAGTCCGAGACTAGAAACGCAGTATTTT
.,TRBJ2-7,TRBV7-8,.,CASSTLYEQYF,TGTGCCAGCAGCACCTTATACGAGCAGTACTTC
.,TRBJ2-7,TRBV6-5,TRBD1,CASSSFGTGIYEQYF,TGTGCCAGCAGTTCCTTCGGGACAGGGATTTACGAGCAGTACTTC
.,TRBJ2-3,TRBV30,TRBD1,CAWDKERGRGDTQYF,TGTGCCTGGGATAAAGAGAGGGGGCGAGGAGATACGCAGTATTTT